This T cell receptor beta chain was sequenced during a study of cytomegalovirus exposure and HLA in healthy donors. Study results and limitations: Most of the TCR beta V segments (in an earlier analysis) were productive either about 90% or about 30% of the time. Analyzed later, most CMV-associated TCR beta chains appeared HLA-restricted. The study put about 180 TCR beta chains on its list as cytomegalovirus-associated. Sequence variants that were highly shared formed a cluster that was likely a sequencing artifact.

Regarding this clone: Its antigen is unidentified.

The PCR ran on 60 Vbeta and 13 Jbeta primers. Libraries were prepared by immunoSEQ multiplex PCR; TCRdb keeps only in-frame clonotypes and omits some of them. The table records 120,000 or so clones, over 70% of them present only once. Germline CDR1 and CDR2: MGHRA and YSYEKL. Between the trimmed V and J ends, which lost 0 bases and 8 bases, there was a span of 22 bases. The length of the CDR3 is 18 residues. This chain connects TRBV4-1 to TRBJ2-2, with a weak D call TRBD2 (6 bases). Sequencing used PBMCs. The sequence derives from a female donor in good health and CMV-seronegative. In DNA form, the CDR3 reads TGCGCCAGCAGCCAAGACCCTGCGGGGTTCTTAAATTCGGGGGAGCTGTTTTTT. Encoded protein: CASSQDPAGFLNSGELFF.